What follows are 30 T cell receptor beta chains derived from one specimen sequenced in a study of blood T cells in healthy people across ages (dated by TCRdb to between 2014 and 2017). The library was obtained by 5' RACE. The sequencer was an Illumina HiSeq 2500. A second PCR of roughly 6 to 12 cycles was performed with a sample-barcoded 5' primer and a J-beta primer mix. TCRdb handled the public reads itself, with Q25 trimming in fastp and clone calling in MiXCR, and kept productive beta chains. Rows are combined by CDR3 protein, so each entry shows the most common genes and DNA. The sample has over a million distinct CDR3 sequences on record, over 35% of them singletons. Of the sample, approximately 17% is held by the ten largest clones. What was sequenced was blood. These receptors were taken from a woman aged 60-70 years in good health.

This clonotype was observed a handful of times. V is TRBV5-1 and J is TRBJ2-3; D not certain. The V gene lost 0 bases and the J gene lost 0 bases, with 11 bases spanning the gap. The germline CDR1 and CDR2 sequences are SGHRS and YFSETQ. CDR3 size: 16 residues. The CDR3 DNA reads TGCGCCAGCAGCTTGGCCGAGCTGAGGAGCACAGATACGCAGTATTTT. Its protein product is CASSLAELRSTDTQYF.

The chain couples TRBV29-1 to TRBJ2-1, with 7 bases matching TRBD2. The CDR3 totals 13 residues. Germline CDR1 SQVTM, CDR2 ANQGSEA. V lost 5 bases to trimming and J lost 13 bases; unmatched junction nucleotides: 14. The CDR3 nucleotides read TGCAGCGTTAAAGGAGTAGCAGCGGGGACCCAGTTCTTC. Residues: CSVKGVAAGTQFF.

The V and J genes are TRBV7-2 and TRBJ2-3; the match to TRBD2 covers 7 bases. The length of the CDR3 is 16 residues. Germline V gives CDR1 SGHTA, CDR2 FQGNSA. V dropped 2 bases and J dropped 4; count of bases not matched to a gene: 9. The CDR3 DNA follows: TGTGCCAGCAGCTTACGGGGGGTGTTAGCGTCAGATACGCAGTATTTT. It encodes CASSLRGVLASDTQYF. Full variable domain (remainder filled in from reference TRBV7-2 and TRBJ2-3): GAGVSQSPSNKVTEKGKDVELRCDPISGHTALYWYRQSLGQGLEFLIYFQGNSAPDKSGLPSDRFSAERTGGSVSTLTIQRTQQEDSAVYLCASSLRGVLASDTQYFGPGTRLTVL.

V and J are TRBV7-8 and TRBJ2-1, with 11 bases matching TRBD2. Trimming took 3 bases from V and 5 from J; bases not matched to a gene: 6. Per germline, CDR1 SGHVS and CDR2 FQNEAQ. The CDR3 loop spans 16 amino acids. In DNA, the CDR3 is TGTGCCAGCAGCTTGGGGACTAGCGGAGTCCACAATGAGCAGTTCTTC. It translates to CASSLGTSGVHNEQFF.

This clonotype was seen a handful of times. The genes are TRBV18 and TRBJ2-4, with D possibly matching TRBD2 (6 bases). CDR1 is KGHSH, CDR2 LQKENI, per germline. The CDR3 is made up of 14 amino acids. The germline V and J ends were trimmed by 5 bases and 1 base, with 9 bases remaining between them. CDR3 nucleotide sequence: TGTGCCAGCTCATGGAGGGAGGCCAAAAACATTCAGTACTTC. Translating it yields CASSWREAKNIQYF. Combining the CDR3 with reference TRBV18 and TRBJ2-4 gives the whole variable domain NAGVMQNPRHLVRRRGQEARLRCSPMKGHSHVYWYRQLPEEGLKFMVYLQKENIIDESGMPKERFSAEFPKEGPSILRIQQVVRGDSAAYFCASSWREAKNIQYFGAGTRLSVL.

This chain joins TRBV30 and TRBJ1-6; 8 bases align to TRBD1. This CDR3 spans 13 amino acids. Germline V gives CDR1 GTSNPN, CDR2 SVGIG (reference sequence). Trimming at V came to 2 bases and at J to 8 bases, leaving 2 bases not matched to a gene. The CDR3 sequence: CAWSLQGDSPLHF. Written as DNA, the CDR3 is TGTGCCTGGAGTTTACAGGGGGATTCACCCCTCCACTTT.

V usage is TRBV12-3 or TRBV12-4 and J usage is TRBJ1-4; 9 bases fit TRBD1. The CDR3 spans 17 residues. The junction had 11 bases not matched to a gene; V was cut back by 6 bases and J by 3 bases. CDR3 nucleotides: TGTGCCAGCAGGGGACCGGGACAGGGCGTTTCTAATGAAAAACTGTTTTTT. It encodes CASRGPGQGVSNEKLFF.

The rearrangement links TRBV20-1 to TRBJ2-7, with a tentative D call TRBD2 (5 bases). The germline gives CDR1 DFQATT, CDR2 SNEGSKA (reference sequence). The CDR3 contains 15 residues. The V and J ends lost 8 bases and 1 base respectively, with 21 bases between them. CDR3 sequence reads: CSTRITGKGSYEQYF. Here the CDR3 DNA reads TGCAGTACTCGAATAACCGGGAAAGGATCCTACGAGCAGTACTTC.

This chain joins TRBV3-1 and TRBJ2-2, with D uncertain. This CDR3 spans 15 amino acids. Germline V CDR1 and CDR2: LGHDT, YNNKEL (reference sequence). V was pared by 6 bases and J by 1 base, with 12 bases between. The CDR3 reads CASSFPFGNTGELFF. CDR3 bases: TGTGCCAGCAGTTTCCCCTTTGGGAACACCGGGGAGCTGTTTTTT.

This clonotype came up a few times. J is TRBJ2-1 and V is TRBV10-3, with 8 bases matching TRBD2. Germline lookup yields CDR1 ENHRY and CDR2 SYGVKD. With V trimmed by 3 bases and J by 0 bases, 7 bases remained unmatched. This CDR3 comprises 17 residues. The chain's CDR3 is CAISEIRGGSSYNEQFF. The CDR3 nucleotides are TGTGCCATCAGTGAAATCCGGGGGGGAAGCTCCTACAATGAGCAGTTCTTC.

This chain uses TRBV7-2 with TRBJ2-7, with 7 bases lining up with TRBD1. This CDR3 region has 13 residues. Germline CDR1 and CDR2: SGHTA and FQGNSA. The V and J ends lost 3 bases and 7 bases, in that order; junction bases with no gene match: 6. The CDR3, as DNA: TGTGCCAGCAGCTTCACAGGGGTGGGGGAGCAGTACTTC. Translated: CASSFTGVGEQYF.

The V and J genes are TRBV27 and TRBJ2-1, with TRBD2 as a possible D gene (6 bases). CDR1 and CDR2 from the germline V gene are MNHEY and SMNVEV (reference sequence). The V end lost 5 bases, the J end lost 7 bases, and 15 bases lay between the germline ends. This CDR3 region has 14 residues. The CDR3 region has the DNA TGTGCCAGCAGTATGGGACGGGGAGGAAATGAGCAGTTCTTC. Translation gives CASSMGRGGNEQFF.

This clonotype showed up just a few times. The gene calls are TRBV9 and TRBJ2-5; D possibly corresponds to TRBD2 (6 bases). Germline CDR1 is SGDLS and CDR2 is YYNGEE. CDR3 size: 18 residues. V lost 4 bases and J 5 bases, leaving 27 bases between the germline ends. The CDR3: CASSQLPSGSRGLETQYF. CDR3 in DNA: TGTGCCAGCAGCCAGTTACCCTCCGGGAGCCGTGGGTTGGAGACCCAGTACTTC.

Comment on this clonotype: An end of the junction differs from the germline gene, which may be a read error. The V and J genes are TRBV15 and TRBJ2-7; TRBD2 matches at 11 bases. The CDR3 is 16 residues long. Germline-derived CDR1 and CDR2 are LNHNV and YYDKDF (reference sequence). The DNA of the CDR3 is TGTGCCTCCAGCAGGTCGGGACTAGCGGACTCCTACGAGCAGTACTTC. Amino acid sequence: CASSRSGLADSYEQYF.

The rearrangement joins TRBV29-1 to TRBJ1-2, with a tentative D call TRBD1 (6 bases). The V end was cut by 4 bases, the J end by 10 bases, with 16 bases between. This CDR3 is 12 amino acids long. Germline CDR1 and CDR2: SQVTM and ANQGSEA. CDR3: CSVGNAGDAYTF. The CDR3 DNA is TGCAGCGTTGGAAACGCAGGGGATGCCTACACCTTC.

The chain couples TRBV20-1 to TRBJ1-1; TRBD1 is a possible D gene (5 bases). Germline assignment: CDR1 DFQATT and CDR2 SNEGSKA (reference sequence). The CDR3 runs 13 residues. Trimming shortened V by 7 bases and J by 3 bases, and 15 bases separated the two germline ends. The CDR3 DNA is TGCAGTGAGGCGGGGGAATTCCACACTGAAGCTTTCTTT. This gives the protein CSEAGEFHTEAFF.

This clonotype was observed a few times. The chain joins TRBV5-1 to TRBJ1-2; D not certain. CDR1 SGHRS and CDR2 YFSETQ come from the germline V gene. This CDR3 has 13 residues. V was shortened by 4 bases and J by 3 bases, with 10 bases between the two germline ends. The CDR3, as DNA: TGCGCCAGCAGCCCGGCGGTGGACTATGGCTACACCTTC. This encodes CASSPAVDYGYTF.

Remarks on this clonotype: Its ends do not fully match the called genes, so a read error is possible. In nucleotides, the CDR3 is TGTGCCAGCAGACTAGCTCATTCCTACGAGCAGCACTTC. Its protein is CASRLAHSYEQHF. The V and J genes are TRBV12-3 or TRBV12-4 and TRBJ2-4; tentative D call: TRBD2 (6 bases). The CDR3 has 13 residues.

The chain combines TRBV11-2 with TRBJ2-3; TRBD2 matches at 10 bases. J was trimmed by 2 bases and V by 5 bases; bases with no gene match: 4. Germline CDR1 SGHAT, CDR2 FQNNGV. This CDR3 comprises 15 residues. DNA of the CDR3: TGTGCCAGCAGCCTAGCGGGAGTCACCACAGATACGCAGTATTTT. Residues: CASSLAGVTTDTQYF.

At least ten counts were recorded for this clonotype. This sequence joins TRBV10-3 and TRBJ2-7; D call uncertain. The germline gives CDR1 ENHRY, CDR2 SYGVKD. V lost 6 bases and J lost 3, with 12 bases in between. The CDR3 covers 13 residues. The CDR3 region has the DNA TGTGCCATCAGGGTGAAGGACCACTACGAGCAGTACTTC. Its protein is CAIRVKDHYEQYF.

This clonotype was counted between two and nine times. The chain joins TRBV10-3 to TRBJ1-2, with a possible D match to TRBD1 (6 bases). Germline CDR1 is ENHRY and CDR2 is SYGVKD. CDR3 size: 11 residues. Trimming took off 5 bases at V and 8 bases at J, with 9 bases between the two ends. The CDR3 loop is CAISYRDGYTF. The CDR3 nucleotides read TGTGCCATCAGTTACAGGGACGGCTACACCTTC.

This clonotype was detected a few times. The CDR3 here is CASSPRVDQPQHF. CDR3 nucleotide sequence: TGTGCCAGCAGCCCCAGGGTGGATCAGCCCCAGCATTTT. The chain carries TRBV7-6 and TRBJ1-5; D perhaps matches TRBD1 (5 bases). The CDR3 runs to 13 residues. Trimming stripped 5 bases from V and 5 bases from J, with 10 bases between. Germline lookup yields CDR1 SGHVS and CDR2 FNYEAQ.

The CDR3 bases are TGTGCCAGCAGCCTCCCAAGCGGGACAACAGGACGAACAGATACGCAGTATTTT. Translating gives CASSLPSGTTGRTDTQYF. This rearrangement joins TRBV7-8 to TRBJ2-3, with D possibly being TRBD2 (7 bases). Germline CDR1 reads SGHVS; CDR2 reads FQNEAQ. The CDR3 consists of 18 residues. V was shortened by 5 bases and J by 3 bases, with 24 bases between the two germline ends.

This sequence joins TRBV4-1 and TRBJ1-4; 10 bases align to TRBD1. With 1 base clipped from V and 11 bases from J, the junction kept 7 bases outside the gene matches. Germline V gene sequence: CDR1 MGHRA, CDR2 YSYEKL. The CDR3 extends over 15 amino acids. This chain's CDR3 is CASSQAGTGVRKLFF. CDR3 nucleotide sequence: TGCGCCAGCAGCCAAGCCGGGACAGGGGTTAGGAAACTGTTTTTT.

The V and J genes are TRBV27 and TRBJ2-1, with 7 bases lining up with TRBD2. The CDR3 runs to 17 residues. The V gene end was trimmed by 6 bases and the J gene end by 0 bases; junction bases not matched to a gene: 11. Germline V lookup: CDR1 MNHEY, CDR2 SMNVEV (reference sequence). CDR3 loop: CASSLEGPGGSYNEQFF. Written as DNA, the CDR3 is TGTGCCAGCAGCCTTGAGGGTCCGGGGGGCTCCTACAATGAGCAGTTCTTC.

V usage is TRBV11-2 and J usage is TRBJ2-7; D possibly matches TRBD1 or TRBD2 (5 bases each). Per the germline V gene, CDR1 is SGHAT and CDR2 is FQNNGV. This CDR3 comprises 14 residues. Trimming shortened V by 3 bases and J by 2 bases, and 11 bases separated the two germline ends. For the CDR3, the DNA is TGTGCCAGCAGCTTGACCCGGGACGCCTACGAGCAGTACTTC. This gives the protein CASSLTRDAYEQYF.

As for this clonotype: An end of the junction differs from the germline gene, which may be a read error. The CDR3 DNA reads TGTGCCAGCAGCGAAACGACCCCGGGAGGACAATACAGTGAGCAGTTCTTC. This gives the protein CASSETTPGGQYSEQFF. The chain carries TRBV11-1 and TRBJ2-1, with 7 bases fitting TRBD2. The V gene's germline CDR1 is SGHAT and CDR2 FQDESV (reference sequence). The CDR3 length is 17 residues.

V usage is TRBV27 and J usage is TRBJ2-7; 7 bases agree with TRBD1. The CDR3 contains 20 residues. Losses at the gene ends were 7 bases for V and 0 bases for J; bases not matched to a gene: 24. CDR1 MNHEY and CDR2 SMNVEV come from the germline V gene (reference sequence). The CDR3 region is CASISLSAVSGTESSYEQYF. CDR3 coding DNA: TGTGCCAGCATCTCACTATCCGCGGTTTCCGGGACAGAGAGCTCCTACGAGCAGTACTTC.

This clonotype was seen only a few times. This sequence joins TRBV21-1 and TRBJ2-7; the table calls TRBD1, which could not be checked here. TRBV21-1 has pseudogene status. The CDR3 has 17 amino acids. This CDR3 reads CASSKALRTRSPYEQYF. The DNA of the CDR3 is TGTGCCAGCAGCAAAGCGCTGCGGACCCGGTCCCCCTACGAGCAGTACTTC.

There are a few counts of this clonotype. The V call is TRBV16, the J call TRBJ2-7; 9 positions agree with TRBD1. Germline V CDR1 and CDR2: KGHSY, FQNENV. This CDR3 has 15 amino acids. V lost 4 bases to trimming and J lost 7 bases; unmatched junction nucleotides: 11. The CDR3 is CASSPSGQGRGEQYF. The CDR3 region has the DNA TGTGCCAGCAGCCCGTCGGGACAGGGAAGGGGGGAGCAGTACTTC.